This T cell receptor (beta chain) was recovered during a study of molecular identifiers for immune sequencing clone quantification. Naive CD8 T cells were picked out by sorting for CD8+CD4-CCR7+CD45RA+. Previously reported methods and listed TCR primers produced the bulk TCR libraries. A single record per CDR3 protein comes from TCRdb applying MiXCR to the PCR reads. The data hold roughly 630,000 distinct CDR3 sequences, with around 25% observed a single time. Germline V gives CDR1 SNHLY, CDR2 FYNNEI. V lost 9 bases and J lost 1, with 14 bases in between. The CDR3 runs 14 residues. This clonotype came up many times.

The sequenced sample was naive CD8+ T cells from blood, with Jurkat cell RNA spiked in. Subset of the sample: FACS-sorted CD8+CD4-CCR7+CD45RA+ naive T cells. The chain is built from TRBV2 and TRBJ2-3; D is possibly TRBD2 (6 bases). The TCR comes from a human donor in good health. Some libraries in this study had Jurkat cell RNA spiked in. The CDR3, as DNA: TGTGCCAGAAAGGAGGCTAGCGGCACAGATACGCAGTATTTT. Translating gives CARKEASGTDTQYF.